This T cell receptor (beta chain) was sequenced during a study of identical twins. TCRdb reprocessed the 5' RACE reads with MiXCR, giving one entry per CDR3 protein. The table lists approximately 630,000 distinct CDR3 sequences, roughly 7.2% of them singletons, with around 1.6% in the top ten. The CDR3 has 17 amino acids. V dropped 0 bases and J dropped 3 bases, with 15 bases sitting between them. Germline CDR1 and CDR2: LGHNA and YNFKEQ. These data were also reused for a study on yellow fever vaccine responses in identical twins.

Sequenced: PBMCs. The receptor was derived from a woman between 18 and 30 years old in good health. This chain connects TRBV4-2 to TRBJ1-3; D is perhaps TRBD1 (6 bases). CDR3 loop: CASSQERPTGYGNTIYF. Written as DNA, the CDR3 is TGTGCCAGCAGCCAAGAAAGGCCGACAGGTTATGGAAACACCATATATTTT.